The next 14 T cell receptor beta chains were all read from a single sample in a study of blood T cells in healthy people across ages. The use of a sample-barcoded 5' primer and a J-beta primer mix characterized a second PCR of 7 to 11 cycles. TCRdb processed the 5' RACE reads anew with MiXCR; each CDR3 protein has one entry. This table has some 1.8 million distinct CDR3 sequences, 39% appearing once. The source material was blood. The receptors shown here come from a human donor in good health.

The V gene is TRBV9, the J gene TRBJ2-7; D not certain. This CDR3 has 16 amino acids. V was shortened by 0 bases and J by 2 bases, with 15 bases between the two germline ends. The germline gives CDR1 SGDLS, CDR2 YYNGEE. The CDR3 DNA reads TGTGCCAGCAGCGTAGCTCATTCCGCGGCTACCTACGAGCAGTACTTC. Translation gives CASSVAHSAATYEQYF. Variable domain in full (rest from reference TRBV9 and TRBJ2-7): DSGVTQTPKHLITATGQRVTLRCSPRSGDLSVYWYQQSLDQGLQFLIQYYNGEERAKGNILERFSAQQFPDLHSELNLSSLELGDSALYFCASSVAHSAATYEQYFGPGTRLTVT.

The CDR3 protein is CSAPRGGALADTQYF. The CDR3, as DNA: TGCAGTGCTCCCCGCGGGGGGGCACTCGCAGATACGCAGTATTTT. The chain uses TRBV20-1 and TRBJ2-3, with 9 bases that match TRBD2. Trimming cost V 5 bases and J 4 bases; bases outside gene matches: 10. CDR1 is DFQATT, CDR2 SNEGSKA, per germline (reference sequence). The CDR3 length is 15 residues.

This sequence joins TRBV29-1 and TRBJ1-2, with D uncertain. The germline gives CDR1 SQVTM, CDR2 ANQGSEA. Trimming took off 4 bases at V and 1 base at J, with 4 bases between the two ends. CDR3 length: 11 amino acids. In nucleotides, the CDR3 is TGCAGCGTTGGACATAACTATGGCTACACCTTC. Protein product: CSVGHNYGYTF.

The table lists this clonotype with many counts. V usage is TRBV7-2 and J usage is TRBJ2-1; 14 bases are shared with TRBD2. This CDR3 contains 15 residues. Trimming at V came to 4 bases and at J to 5 bases, leaving 1 base not matched to a gene. CDR1 and CDR2 (germline): SGHTA, FQGNSA. Here the CDR3 reads CASSSGLAGDNEQFF. The CDR3 DNA follows: TGTGCCAGCAGCTCGGGACTAGCGGGGGACAATGAGCAGTTCTTC.

This clonotype has a handful of counts. The chain couples TRBV29-1 to TRBJ1-1, with a weak D call TRBD1 (5 bases). The CDR3 runs 12 residues. V was clipped by 6 bases and J by 5 bases, with 13 bases between them. CDR1 and CDR2 (germline): SQVTM, ANQGSEA. The CDR3 region has the DNA TGCAGCGTGCGGGGGGGAATTACTGAAGCTTTCTTT. Amino acids: CSVRGGITEAFF.

About this clonotype itself: This may arise from a read error, as a much more abundant clone is one base away. The conserved final phenylalanine or tryptophan is absent from the CDR3, which likely points to a read error. J is TRBJ2-1 and V is TRBV6-2 or TRBV6-3; 8 bases are a match to TRBD1. V shed 10 bases and J 7 bases; nucleotides not matched to a gene: 15. This CDR3 comprises 15 residues. Looked up from germline, CDR1 is MNHEY and CDR2 is SVGEGT. CDR3 in DNA: TGTGCCACCCTCGACCCCGGGACAGGCAGTAATGAGCAGTTCCTC. Protein: CATLDPGTGSNEQFL.

The chain combines TRBV25-1 with TRBJ2-7; no firm D call. Germline CDR1 and CDR2: MGHDK and SYGVNS. CDR3 length: 13 amino acids. V lost 1 base and J 4 bases, leaving 8 bases between the germline ends. CDR3 loop: CASSEWGSYEQYF. The DNA of the CDR3 is TGTGCCAGCAGTGAATGGGGAAGTTACGAGCAGTACTTC.

The rearrangement joins TRBV15 to TRBJ2-6, with 8 positions matching TRBD1. Germline-derived CDR1 and CDR2 are LNHNV and YYDKDF (reference sequence). J was trimmed by 2 bases and V by 3 bases; bases with no gene match: 3. The CDR3 extends over 16 amino acids. CDR3 loop: CATSSKDRAGANVLTF. CDR3 coding DNA: TGTGCCACCAGCAGCAAGGACAGGGCTGGGGCCAACGTCCTGACTTTC.

J is TRBJ2-1 and V is TRBV27; 11 bases match TRBD1. This CDR3 region has 14 residues. Trimming cost V 7 bases and J 5 bases; bases outside gene matches: 4. The germline V gene has CDR1 MNHEY and CDR2 SMNVEV (reference sequence). CDR3 residues: CASTRTGGNNEQFF. CDR3 bases: TGTGCCAGCACCCGGACAGGGGGCAACAATGAGCAGTTCTTC.

The J gene is TRBJ2-7, the V gene TRBV7-9; D is ambiguous. V lost 7 bases, J lost 5 bases, and 12 bases lay in between. Germline CDR1 SEHNR, CDR2 FQNEAQ (reference sequence). This CDR3 comprises 12 residues. CDR3 sequence: CASNFGANEQYF. The CDR3 DNA reads as TGTGCCAGCAACTTTGGAGCCAACGAGCAGTACTTC.

This chain joins TRBV7-9 and TRBJ1-6; 7 bases map to TRBD1. The CDR3 covers 14 residues. CDR1 and CDR2 from the germline V gene are SEHNR and FQNEAQ (reference sequence). Losses at the gene ends were 5 bases for V and 10 bases for J; bases not matched to a gene: 8. The CDR3 DNA is TGTGCCAGCAGCCCAAACAGGGGTCGGTCACCCCTCCACTTT. It encodes CASSPNRGRSPLHF.

The CDR3 DNA sequence: TGCAGCGTTTACAGGTCCGAGGCGGCCGGGGAGCTGTTTTTT. Its translation is CSVYRSEAAGELFF. V usage is TRBV29-1 and J usage is TRBJ2-2; maybe TRBD1 (5 bases). CDR1 and CDR2 from the germline V gene are SQVTM and ANQGSEA. CDR3 length equals 14 residues. Trimming cost V 5 bases and J 6 bases, with 16 bases left between them.

This clonotype showed up many times. The chain has TRBV20-1 and TRBJ2-7; D is undetermined. The CDR3 is made up of 12 amino acids. Trimming took 0 bases from V and 6 from J, leaving 9 bases between them. CDR1 is DFQATT and CDR2 is SNEGSKA in the germline V gene (reference sequence). CDR3 sequence: CSARDREFEQYF. In DNA, the CDR3 is TGCAGTGCTAGAGATAGAGAATTCGAGCAGTACTTC.

This clonotype was found many times. The rearrangement uses TRBV20-1 and TRBJ2-7; TRBD1 aligns across 7 bases. The V gene's germline CDR1 is DFQATT and CDR2 SNEGSKA (reference sequence). J lost 4 bases, V lost 5 bases, and 11 bases had no gene match. This CDR3 spans 14 amino acids. The DNA of the CDR3 is TGCAGTGCTCGCCCGAGACAGGGTCGATACGAGCAGTACTTC. Amino acid sequence: CSARPRQGRYEQYF.